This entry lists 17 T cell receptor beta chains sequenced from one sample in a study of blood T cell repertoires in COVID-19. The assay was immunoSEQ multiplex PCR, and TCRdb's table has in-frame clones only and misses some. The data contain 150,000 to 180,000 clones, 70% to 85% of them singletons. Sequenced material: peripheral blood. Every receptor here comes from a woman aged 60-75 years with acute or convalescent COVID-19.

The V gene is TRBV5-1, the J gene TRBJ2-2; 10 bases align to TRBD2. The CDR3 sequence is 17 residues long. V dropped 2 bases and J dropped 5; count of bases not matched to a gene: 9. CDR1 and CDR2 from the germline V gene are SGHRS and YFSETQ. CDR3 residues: CASSFGAGGPRTGELFF. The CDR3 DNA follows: TGCGCCAGCAGCTTCGGAGCGGGGGGGCCTCGGACCGGGGAGCTGTTTTTT.

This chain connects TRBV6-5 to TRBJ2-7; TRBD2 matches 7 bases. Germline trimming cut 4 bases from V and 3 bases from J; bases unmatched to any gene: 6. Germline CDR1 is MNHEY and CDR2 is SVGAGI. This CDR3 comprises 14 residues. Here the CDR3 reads CASSCPRGGYEQYV. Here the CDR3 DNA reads TGTGCCAGCAGTTGCCCCCGCGGGGGCTACGAGCAGTACGTC.

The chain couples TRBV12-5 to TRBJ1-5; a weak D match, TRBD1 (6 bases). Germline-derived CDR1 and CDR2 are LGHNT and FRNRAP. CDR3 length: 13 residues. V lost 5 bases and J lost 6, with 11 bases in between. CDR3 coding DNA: TGTGCTAGTGGTGTACAGGGTGTTCAGCCCCAGCATTTT. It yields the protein CASGVQGVQPQHF.

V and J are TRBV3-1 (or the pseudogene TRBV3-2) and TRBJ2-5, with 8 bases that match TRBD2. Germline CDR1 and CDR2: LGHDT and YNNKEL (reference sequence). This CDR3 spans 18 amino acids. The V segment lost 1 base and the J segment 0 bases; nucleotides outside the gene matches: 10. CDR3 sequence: CASSQGSGGAWYQETQYF. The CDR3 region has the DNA TGTGCCAGCAGCCAAGGCTCCGGGGGGGCCTGGTACCAAGAGACCCAGTACTTC.

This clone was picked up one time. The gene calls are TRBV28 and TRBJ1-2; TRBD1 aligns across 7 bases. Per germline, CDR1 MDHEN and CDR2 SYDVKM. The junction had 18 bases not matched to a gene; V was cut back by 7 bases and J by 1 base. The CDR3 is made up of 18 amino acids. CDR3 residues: CASTLGITGDFNNYGYTF. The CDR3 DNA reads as TGTGCCAGCACCCTAGGTATTACAGGGGACTTTAATAACTATGGCTACACCTTC.

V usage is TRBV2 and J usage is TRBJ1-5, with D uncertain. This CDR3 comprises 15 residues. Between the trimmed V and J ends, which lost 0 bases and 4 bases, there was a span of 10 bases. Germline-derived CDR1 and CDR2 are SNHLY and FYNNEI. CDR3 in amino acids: CASSEARFLNQPQHF. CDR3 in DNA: TGTGCCAGCAGTGAAGCGCGTTTTCTTAATCAGCCCCAGCATTTT.

This chain's CDR3 is CASSEPGFSGYTF. In DNA, the CDR3 is TGTGCCAGCAGCGAGCCAGGGTTTAGCGGCTACACCTTC. The chain combines TRBV11-2 with TRBJ1-2; D is possibly TRBD1 (5 bases). CDR1 is SGHAT, CDR2 FQNNGV, per germline. With 5 bases removed from V and 8 bases from J, the gap between germline ends came to 15 bases. CDR3 length: 13 residues.

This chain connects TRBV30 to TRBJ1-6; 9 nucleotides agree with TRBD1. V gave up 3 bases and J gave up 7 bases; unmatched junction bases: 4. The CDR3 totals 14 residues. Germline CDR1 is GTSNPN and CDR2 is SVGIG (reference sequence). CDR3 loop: CAWSAGQGNSPLHF. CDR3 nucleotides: TGTGCCTGGAGCGCTGGACAGGGGAATTCACCCCTCCACTTT. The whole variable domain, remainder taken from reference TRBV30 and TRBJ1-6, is SQTIHQWPATLVQPVGSPLSLECTVEGTSNPNLYWYRQAAGRGLQLLFYSVGIGQISSEVPQNLSASRPQDRQFILSSKKLLLSDSGFYLCAWSAGQGNSPLHFGNGTRLTVT.

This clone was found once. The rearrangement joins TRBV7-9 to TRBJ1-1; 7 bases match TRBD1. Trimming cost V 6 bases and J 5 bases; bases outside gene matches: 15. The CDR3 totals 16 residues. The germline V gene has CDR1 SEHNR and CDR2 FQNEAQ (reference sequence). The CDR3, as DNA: TGTGCCAGCAGTGCCAGGACAGGCCCTAGGGAAACTGAAGCTTTCTTT. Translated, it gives CASSARTGPRETEAFF.

The CDR3 is CASSPPGTGTYEQYF. CDR3 nucleotide sequence: TGTGCCAGCTCACCTCCGGGGACAGGGACGTACGAGCAGTACTTC. The chain carries TRBV18 and TRBJ2-7, with 9 nucleotides matching TRBD1. CDR3 length equals 15 residues. Germline loops: CDR1 KGHSH, CDR2 LQKENI. With 3 bases clipped from V and 4 bases from J, the junction kept 7 bases outside the gene matches.

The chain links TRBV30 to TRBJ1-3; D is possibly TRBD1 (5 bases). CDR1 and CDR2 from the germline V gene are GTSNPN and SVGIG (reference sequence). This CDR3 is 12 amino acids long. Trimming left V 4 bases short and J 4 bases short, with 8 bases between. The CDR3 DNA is TGTGCCTGGACTGGGGCAGGAAACACCATATATTTT. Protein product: CAWTGAGNTIYF.

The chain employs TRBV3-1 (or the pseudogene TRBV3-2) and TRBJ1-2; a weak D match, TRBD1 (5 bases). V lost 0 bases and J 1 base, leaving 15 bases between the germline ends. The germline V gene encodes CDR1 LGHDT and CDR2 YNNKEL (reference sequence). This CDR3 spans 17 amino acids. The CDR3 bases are TGTGCCAGCAGCCAAGACCCTCAGGGAGGTGGTAACTATGGCTACACCTTC. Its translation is CASSQDPQGGGNYGYTF.

The CDR3 spells CASGTGYQPQHF. CDR3 DNA sequence: TGTGCTAGTGGTACAGGGTATCAGCCCCAGCATTTT. The genes are TRBV12-5 and TRBJ1-5; weak D call: TRBD1 (6 bases). The CDR3 length is 12 residues. The germline gives CDR1 LGHNT, CDR2 FRNRAP. Trimming stripped 5 bases from V and 5 bases from J, with 7 bases between. Full variable domain (remainder filled in from reference TRBV12-5 and TRBJ1-5): DARVTQTPRHKVTEMGQEVTMRCQPILGHNTVFWYRQTMMQGLELLAYFRNRAPLDDSGMPKDRFSAEMPDATLATLKIQPSEPRDSAVYFCASGTGYQPQHFGDGTRLSIL.

The CDR3 protein is CSAGYRGLYTF. The CDR3 DNA reads as TGCAGCGCCGGGTACAGGGGCCTCTACACCTTC. This chain connects TRBV29-1 to TRBJ1-2; 7 nucleotides agree with TRBD1. Germline CDR1 SQVTM, CDR2 ANQGSEA. This CDR3 comprises 11 residues. Trimming removed 7 bases from V and 10 bases from J; junction bases left unmatched: 9.

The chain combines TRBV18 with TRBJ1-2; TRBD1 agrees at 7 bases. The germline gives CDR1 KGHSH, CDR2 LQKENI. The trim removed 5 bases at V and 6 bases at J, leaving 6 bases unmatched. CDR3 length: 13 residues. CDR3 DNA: TGTGCCAGCTCAGCGGACAGGAACCATGGCTACACCTTC. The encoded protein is CASSADRNHGYTF.

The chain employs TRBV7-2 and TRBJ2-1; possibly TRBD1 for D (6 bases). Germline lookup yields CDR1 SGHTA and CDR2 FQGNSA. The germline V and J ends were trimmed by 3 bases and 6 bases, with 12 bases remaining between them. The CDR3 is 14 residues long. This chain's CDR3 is CASSFLQGLNEQFF. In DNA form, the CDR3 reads TGTGCCAGCAGCTTCTTACAGGGTCTCAATGAGCAGTTCTTC.

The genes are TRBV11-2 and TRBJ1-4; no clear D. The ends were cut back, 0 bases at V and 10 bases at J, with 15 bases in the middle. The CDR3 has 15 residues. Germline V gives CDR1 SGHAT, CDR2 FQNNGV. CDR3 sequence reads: CASSLDTTTLAKLFF. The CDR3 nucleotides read TGTGCCAGCAGCTTAGACACCACCACCCTAGCAAAACTGTTTTTT.